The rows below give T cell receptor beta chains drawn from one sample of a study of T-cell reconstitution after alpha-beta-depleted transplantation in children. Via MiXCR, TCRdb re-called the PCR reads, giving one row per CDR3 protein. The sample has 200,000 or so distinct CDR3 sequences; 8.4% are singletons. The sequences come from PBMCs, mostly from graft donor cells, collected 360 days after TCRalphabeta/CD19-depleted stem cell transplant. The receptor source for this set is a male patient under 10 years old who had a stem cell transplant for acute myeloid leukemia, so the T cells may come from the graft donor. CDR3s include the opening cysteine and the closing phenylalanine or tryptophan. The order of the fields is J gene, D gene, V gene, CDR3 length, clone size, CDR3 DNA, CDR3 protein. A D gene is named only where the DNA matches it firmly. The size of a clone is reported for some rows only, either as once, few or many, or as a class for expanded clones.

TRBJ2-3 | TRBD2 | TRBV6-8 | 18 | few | TGTGCCAGCCCAATGGGGCCTAGCGGGGGCCATCGAACAGATACGCAGTATTTT | CASPMGPSGGHRTDTQYF
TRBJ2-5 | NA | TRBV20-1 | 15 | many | TGCAGCCCTAGGTCCGTTACCCCACGGAGGGAGACCCAGTACTTC | CSPRSVTPRRETQYF
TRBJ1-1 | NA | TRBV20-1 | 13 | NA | TGCAGTCCATCCCAGGGTCGGGACACTGAAGCTTTCTTT | CSPSQGRDTEAFF
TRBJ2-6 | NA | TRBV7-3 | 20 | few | TGTGCCAGCAGCTTAAAAGGTTGGGGCCTGACATTCTCTGGGGCCAACGTCCTGACTTTC | CASSLKGWGLTFSGANVLTF
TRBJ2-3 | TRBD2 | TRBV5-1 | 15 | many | TGCGCCAGCAGCCCCTGGACTAGAAGCACAGATACGCAGTATTTT | CASSPWTRSTDTQYF
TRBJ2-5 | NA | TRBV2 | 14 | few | TGTGCCAGCAGTCTTCGGACCGCAGGGGAGACCCAGTACTTC | CASSLRTAGETQYF
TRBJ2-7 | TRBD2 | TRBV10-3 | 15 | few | TGTGCCATCAGTGATAGCGGGGGTAACTCCTACGAGCAGTACTTC | CAISDSGGNSYEQYF
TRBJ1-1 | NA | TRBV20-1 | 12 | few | TGCAGTGCTAAGGGTAGGTTCGCTGAAGCTTTCTTT | CSAKGRFAEAFF
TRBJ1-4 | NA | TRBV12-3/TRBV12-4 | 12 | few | TGTGCCAGCAGCCTCAGGGCTGAAAAACTGTTTTTT | CASSLRAEKLFF
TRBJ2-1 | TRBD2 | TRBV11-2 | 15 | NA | TGTGCCAGCAGGCCCTCGGGACTAGCGGGCCATGAGCAGTTCTTC | CASRPSGLAGHEQFF
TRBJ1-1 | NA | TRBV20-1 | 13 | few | TGCAGTGCTAGAGTTGGGTTCAACACTGAAGCTTTCTTT | CSARVGFNTEAFF
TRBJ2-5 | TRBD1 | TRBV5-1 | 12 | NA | TGCGCCAGCAGCAAAGGGGGCGAGACCCAGTACTTC | CASSKGGETQYF
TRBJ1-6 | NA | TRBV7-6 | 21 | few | TGTGCCAGCAGCTCACGTAAGCCAGCGCAGGGTTCCGGCTCCTATAATTCACCCCTCCACTTT | CASSSRKPAQGSGSYNSPLHF
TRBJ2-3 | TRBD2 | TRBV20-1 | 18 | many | TGCAGTGCCCCCCCGGGGAGTAGCGGGAGTTCGATCACAGATACGCAGTATTTT | CSAPPGSSGSSITDTQYF
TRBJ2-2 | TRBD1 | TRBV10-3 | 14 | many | TGTGCCACTTTTCGACAGGGGGCAATCGGGGAGCTGTTTTTT | CATFRQGAIGELFF
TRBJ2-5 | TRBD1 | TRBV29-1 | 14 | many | TGCAGCGTTGATACTAGACAGGGGGGAGAGACCCAGTACTTC | CSVDTRQGGETQYF
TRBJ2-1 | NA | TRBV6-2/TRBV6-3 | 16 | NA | TGTGCCAGCAGTTACAGATTCAGCGTATCCTACAATGAGCAGTTCTTC | CASSYRFSVSYNEQFF
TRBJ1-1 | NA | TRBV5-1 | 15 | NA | TGCGCCAGCAGCTTGGCAGGGACACCGAACACTGAAGCTTTCTTT | CASSLAGTPNTEAFF
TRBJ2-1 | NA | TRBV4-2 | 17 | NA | TGTGCCAGCAGCCAAGGTATCAGAGCCTTTCCCCGCACTGAGCAGTTCTTC | CASSQGIRAFPRTEQFF
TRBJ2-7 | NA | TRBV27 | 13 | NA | TGTGCCAGCAGCCCGGGATCTGCCTACGAGCAGTACTTC | CASSPGSAYEQYF
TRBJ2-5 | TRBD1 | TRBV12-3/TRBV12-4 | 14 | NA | TGTGCCAGCAGTTTTTCGGACAGGGTAGAGACCCAGTACTTC | CASSFSDRVETQYF
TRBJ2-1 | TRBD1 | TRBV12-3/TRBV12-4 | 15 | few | TGTGCCAGCAGGGGGACAGGGAGCTCCTACAATGAGCAGTTCTTC | CASRGTGSSYNEQFF
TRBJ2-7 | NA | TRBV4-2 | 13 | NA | TGTGCCAGCAGCCATAAGAGGTGGAACGAGCAGTACTTC | CASSHKRWNEQYF
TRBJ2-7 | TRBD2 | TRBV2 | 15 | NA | TGTGCCAGCAGGGCCGAGCGGGAGGTTCCCTACGAGCAGTACTTC | CASRAEREVPYEQYF
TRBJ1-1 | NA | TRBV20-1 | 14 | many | TGCAGTGCTAGCCAGGGACGGATGAACACTGAAGCTTTCTTT | CSASQGRMNTEAFF
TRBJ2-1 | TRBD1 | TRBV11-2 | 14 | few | TGTGCCAGCAGCCGGGACAGGGCCTACAATGAGCAGTTCTTC | CASSRDRAYNEQFF
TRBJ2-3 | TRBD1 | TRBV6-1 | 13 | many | TGTGCCAGCAGTGATCACAGGGGAGATACGCAGTATTTT | CASSDHRGDTQYF
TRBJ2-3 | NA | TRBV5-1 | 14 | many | TGCGCCAGCATGGAAGGCCCCAGGACAGATACGCAGTATTTT | CASMEGPRTDTQYF
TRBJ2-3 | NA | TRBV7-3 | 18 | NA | TGTGCCAGCAGCTTAAACAAACCGGGACTCCTACCCACAGATACGCAGTATTTT | CASSLNKPGLLPTDTQYF
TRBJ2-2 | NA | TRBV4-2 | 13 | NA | TGTGCCAGCAGCCAAGATAGGACCGGGGAGCTGTTTTTT | CASSQDRTGELFF
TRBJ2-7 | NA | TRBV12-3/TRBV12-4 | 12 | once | TGTGCCAGCAGTTTCTCCCTATACGAGCGGTACTTC | CASSFSLYERYF
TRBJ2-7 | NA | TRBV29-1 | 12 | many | TGCAGCGTTGATCAGGGAAACTACGAGCAGTACTTC | CSVDQGNYEQYF
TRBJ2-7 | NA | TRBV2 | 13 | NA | TGTGCCAGCAGTTTACACCTAAACTACGAGCAGTACTTC | CASSLHLNYEQYF
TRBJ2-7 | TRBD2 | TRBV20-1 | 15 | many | TGCAGTGCTAGAGTGACTAGCGGGGCGTCCTACGAGCAGTACTTC | CSARVTSGASYEQYF
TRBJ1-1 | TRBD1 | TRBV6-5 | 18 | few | TGTGCCAGCAGTTACTCGGGGACAGGGGTATCGTGGAACACTGAAGCTTTCTTT | CASSYSGTGVSWNTEAFF
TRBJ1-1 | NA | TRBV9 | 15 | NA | TGTGCCAGCAGCGTAGCGCCCAGGGGGAACACTGAAGCTTTCTTT | CASSVAPRGNTEAFF
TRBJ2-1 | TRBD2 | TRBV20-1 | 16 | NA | TGCAGTGCTAGCCCCCTAGCGGGAGGGCCCTACAATGAGCAGTTCTTC | CSASPLAGGPYNEQFF
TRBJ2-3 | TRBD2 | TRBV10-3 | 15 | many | TGTGCCATCAGTGGAATAGCGGGGGGCACAGATACGCAGTATTTT | CAISGIAGGTDTQYF
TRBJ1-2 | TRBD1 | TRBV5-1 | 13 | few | TGCGCCAGCACCCCGGACAGGGGGTATGGCTACACCTTC | CASTPDRGYGYTF
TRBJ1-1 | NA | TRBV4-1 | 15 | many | TGCGCCAGCAGCCAAGAAGTGATCCGGAACACTGAAGCTTTCTTT | CASSQEVIRNTEAFF
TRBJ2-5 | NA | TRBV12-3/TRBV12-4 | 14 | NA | TGTGCCAGCAGTCGCAGGGGTGAACAAGAGACCCAGTACTTC | CASSRRGEQETQYF
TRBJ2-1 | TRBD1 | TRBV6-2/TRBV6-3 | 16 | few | TGTGCCAGCAGTAAGAGACAGGGGGCAGTCGTCAATGAGCAGTTCTTC | CASSKRQGAVVNEQFF
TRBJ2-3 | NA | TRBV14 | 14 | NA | TGTGCCAGCAGCCTCCAGGGGACGGCAGATACGCAGTATTTT | CASSLQGTADTQYF
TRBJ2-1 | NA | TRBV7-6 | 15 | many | TGTGCCAGCAGCCCGCACAGCCACCTTTACAATGAGCAGTTCTTC | CASSPHSHLYNEQFF
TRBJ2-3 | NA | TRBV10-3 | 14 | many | TGTGCCATCAGTCAAGGACAGTTTACAGATACGCAGTATTTT | CAISQGQFTDTQYF
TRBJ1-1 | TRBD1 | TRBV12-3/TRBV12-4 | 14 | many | TGTGCCAGCAGTTTAGCGCTGGGGACAGCCGGGGCTTTCTTT | CASSLALGTAGAFF
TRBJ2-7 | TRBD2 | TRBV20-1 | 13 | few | TGCAGTGCTCGGACTAGCGGCGTCTACGAGCAGTACTTC | CSARTSGVYEQYF
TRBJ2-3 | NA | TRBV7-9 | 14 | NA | TGTGCCAGCAGCTTAGCTACTGCCCAAGATACGCAGTATTTT | CASSLATAQDTQYF
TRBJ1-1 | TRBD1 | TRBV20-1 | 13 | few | TGCAGTGCTAGACAGGGGGTAAGGGGTGAAGCTTTCTTT | CSARQGVRGEAFF
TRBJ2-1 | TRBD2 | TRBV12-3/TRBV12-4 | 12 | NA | TGTGCCGCCTCCCCGGGGGGTAGTGTGCAGTTCTTC | CAASPGGSVQFF
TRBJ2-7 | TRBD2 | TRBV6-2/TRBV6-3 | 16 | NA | TGTGCCAGCAGTTCCCCGGGACTAGCTGCGACCTACGAGCAGTACTTC | CASSSPGLAATYEQYF
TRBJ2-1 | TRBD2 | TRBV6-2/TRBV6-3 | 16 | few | TGTGCCAGCAGGCGCGGACTAGCGGGGAACTACAATGAGCAGTTCTTC | CASRRGLAGNYNEQFF
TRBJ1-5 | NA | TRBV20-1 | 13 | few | TGCAGTGCTAGTTTGGTTTACAATCAGCCCCAGCATTTT | CSASLVYNQPQHF
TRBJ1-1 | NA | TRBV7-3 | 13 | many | TGTGCCAGCAGCCCGGACGGAAACACTGAAGCTTTCTTT | CASSPDGNTEAFF
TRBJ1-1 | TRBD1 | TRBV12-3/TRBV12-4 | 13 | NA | TGTGCCAGCAGCTCGGGACAGGAGTTTGAAGCTTTCTTT | CASSSGQEFEAFF
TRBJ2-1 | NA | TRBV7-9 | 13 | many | TGTGCCAGCAGCTTAGCGGAGTACGGCGAGCAGTTCTTC | CASSLAEYGEQFF
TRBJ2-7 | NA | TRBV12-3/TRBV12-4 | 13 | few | TGTGCCAGCAGCTCCGTCAGGGTGGGCGAGCAGTACTTC | CASSSVRVGEQYF